The 10 T cell receptor beta chains listed next were all sequenced from one sample in a study of T cell responses to AZD1222 COVID-19 vaccine. Clones were read by immunoSEQ multiplex PCR, and TCRdb kept only the in-frame ones, dropping some. The table shows some 140,000 clones, with under 95% occurring only once. Sequences were derived from peripheral blood, sampled on day 0 of AZD1222 vaccination. Receptor source: an adult in good health.

The rearrangement links TRBV6-2 or TRBV6-3 to TRBJ2-7; TRBD1 matches at 9 bases. V shed 6 bases, J shed 2 bases, and the junction held 5 bases outside the gene matches. The germline gives CDR1 MNHEY, CDR2 SVGEGT. This CDR3 is 14 amino acids long. The chain's CDR3 is CASSRDRAAYEQYF. The DNA for the CDR3 is TGTGCCAGCAGCCGGGACAGGGCCGCCTACGAGCAGTACTTC.

The chain joins TRBV2 to TRBJ1-5; D is undetermined. Germline-derived CDR1 and CDR2 are SNHLY and FYNNEI. The V end lost 7 bases, the J end lost 2 bases, and 12 bases lay between the germline ends. This CDR3 has 14 amino acids. CDR3 DNA sequence: TGTGCCAGCATCCCCGCTTCCGGCAATCAGCCCCAGCATTTT. This codes for CASIPASGNQPQHF.

This chain connects TRBV10-3 to TRBJ1-1; D remains unclear. Germline CDR1 and CDR2: ENHRY and SYGVKD. This CDR3 spans 14 amino acids. V was clipped by 4 bases and J by 0 bases, with 9 bases between them. Written as DNA, the CDR3 is TGTGCCATCAGTGTAGGGTTGGTGAACACTGAAGCTTTCTTT. Protein sequence: CAISVGLVNTEAFF.

DNA of the CDR3: TGTGCCAGCAGCCCGGACAGGGGTGAAAAACTGTTTTTT. Translation: CASSPDRGEKLFF. The J gene is TRBJ1-4, the V gene TRBV7-2; 9 bases line up with TRBD1. Germline CDR1 reads SGHTA; CDR2 reads FQGNSA. Trimming cost V 5 bases and J 7 bases; bases outside gene matches: 2. The CDR3 loop spans 13 amino acids.

The CDR3 DNA reads TGCGCCAGCAGCTTGACGATGGGGTACGAGCAGTACTTC. Translation: CASSLTMGYEQYF. V is TRBV5-1 and J is TRBJ2-7, with D unclear. V was cut by 1 base and J by 4 bases, with 9 bases left in between. The germline V gene has CDR1 SGHRS and CDR2 YFSETQ. There are 13 residues in the CDR3.

The chain has TRBV11-2 and TRBJ1-1; D is unclear. This CDR3 has 13 residues. Germline V CDR1 and CDR2: SGHAT, FQNNGV. V gave up 5 bases and J gave up 5 bases, with 12 bases separating them. Written as DNA, the CDR3 is TGTGCCAGCAGCGGACCGCGGGGAACTGAAGCTTTCTTT. The encoded protein is CASSGPRGTEAFF.

The CDR3 DNA reads as TGTGCCAGCAGTTTAGAACTTGGAAACACCATATATTTT. Residues: CASSLELGNTIYF. V gene TRBV28 combines with J gene TRBJ1-3; D uncertain. CDR1 is MDHEN and CDR2 is SYDVKM in the germline V gene. The ends were cut back, 2 bases at V and 3 bases at J, with 5 bases in the middle. The CDR3 is 13 amino acids. The variable domain in full, with the rest retrieved from reference TRBV28 and TRBJ1-3, is DVKVTQSSRYLVKRTGEKVFLECVQDMDHENMFWYRQDPGLGLRLIYFSYDVKMKEKGDIPEGYSVSREKKERFSLILESASTNQTSMYLCASSLELGNTIYFGEGSWLTVV.

The chain employs TRBV6-5 and TRBJ1-1, with 7 bases aligning to TRBD1. With 5 bases clipped from V and 1 base from J, the junction kept 7 bases outside the gene matches. Germline V CDR1 and CDR2: MNHEY, SVGAGI. This CDR3 contains 15 residues. The chain's CDR3 is CASSLDRRTNTEAFF. Here the CDR3 DNA reads TGTGCCAGCAGTCTGGACAGGAGAACGAACACTGAAGCTTTCTTT.

The CDR3 DNA reads as TGTGCCAGCAGCTTGGATAAGGGAAGCTCCTACAATGAGCAGTTCTTC. The encoded protein is CASSLDKGSSYNEQFF. V usage is TRBV3-1 (or the pseudogene TRBV3-2) and J usage is TRBJ2-1; D call uncertain. V gave up 5 bases and J gave up 0 bases, with 14 bases separating them. The CDR3 contains 16 residues. Germline CDR1 is LGHDT and CDR2 is YNNKEL (reference sequence).

V is TRBV5-6 and J is TRBJ1-1, with D perhaps TRBD1 (5 bases). The CDR3 consists of 14 residues. Trimming removed 4 bases from V and 1 base from J, with 11 bases in between. Germline loops: CDR1 SGHDT, CDR2 YYEEEE. CDR3: CASSLLGENTEAFF. CDR3 coding DNA: TGTGCCAGCAGCCTCCTAGGGGAGAACACTGAAGCTTTCTTT.